This record looks at one T cell receptor (beta chain) sequence and its context. Its antigen is unidentified. PCR used 60 Vbeta primers and 13 Jbeta primers. Profiled with immunoSEQ multiplex PCR; TCRdb holds only in-frame clones, not every one. This sample has around 85,000 clones, with roughly 72% found just once. This CDR3 has 14 residues. Trimming took 7 bases from V and 2 from J, leaving 12 bases between them. Per the germline V gene, CDR1 is SNHLY and CDR2 is FYNNEI. This entry comes from a study of cytomegalovirus exposure and HLA in healthy donors. Study-level findings and limits: TCR beta V- and J-gene trimming, according to a later analysis, was linked to a missense DCLRE1C variant.

The source material was PBMCs. The TCR was taken from a young man in good health and CMV-seropositive. This rearrangement joins TRBV2 to TRBJ1-5; the D gene is possibly TRBD1 (6 bases). CDR3 amino acids: CASTEQGGNQPQHF. In DNA form, the CDR3 reads TGTGCCAGCACGGAACAGGGCGGCAATCAGCCCCAGCATTTT.